This T cell receptor (beta chain) was documented in a study of vaccination and CD4 T cells after COVID-19. At the level of the study: Convalescent cases consisted of six males and four females, of whom two were Hispanic. In culture, cells were exposed to overlapping spike peptides from SARS-CoV-2, HCoV-NL63, HCoV-OC43 and HCoV-229E. General study points: The median count of SARS-CoV-2-reactive clonotypes rose from around 21 to 38, not significantly.

The germline V and J ends were trimmed by 0 bases and 4 bases, with 9 bases remaining between them. This CDR3 comprises 13 residues. The germline V gene has CDR1 GTSNPN and CDR2 SVGIG (reference sequence). Sequencing of cultured CD4+ T cell DNA used the Oncomine TCR Beta short-read assay. TCRdb used MiXCR to reprocess the PCR reads, holding one entry per CDR3 protein. The sample records under 20,000 distinct CDR3 sequences, roughly 42% being singletons. There are a few counts of this clonotype. Its antigen is unknown. The sample's treatment: 10-day PBMC culture with coronavirus spike peptide pools or control peptides (ViraFEST assay).

The chain has TRBV30 and TRBJ1-1; no definite D call. Material: CD4+ T cells from blood, cultured in vitro, obtained before SARS-CoV-2 vaccination. This TCR came from a human donor who had recovered from COVID-19. The CDR3 DNA sequence: TGTGCCTGGAGTGTAGGCATGAGCACTGAAGCTTTCTTT. Translating gives CAWSVGMSTEAFF.